This T cell receptor beta chain was recorded in a study of T cells in narcolepsy. Study-level results: In some patient and control memory CD4+ samples, autoreactive clones were absent. Autoreactive clonotypes reportedly recurred in blood of same and different patients, not controls.

The CDR3 covers 12 residues. Germline V gene data show CDR1 as MNHNS and CDR2 as SASEGT. V lost 6 bases and J 1 base, leaving 5 bases between the germline ends. Sequenced by immunoSEQ multiplex PCR; TCRdb stores in-frame clones only, minus some. The sample consists of 15,000 to 16,000 clones, 85% to 90% of them appearing once. About this clone: The antigen is unknown.

Sequencing was performed on memory (CD45RA-) CD4+ T cells from blood. The chain employs TRBV6-1 and TRBJ2-3; D is ambiguous. The TCR was taken from a human donor in good health. CDR3 region: CASRVGTDTQYF. CDR3 bases: TGTGCCAGCAGGGTAGGCACAGATACGCAGTATTTT.